The 8 T cell receptor beta chains presented below share a single source sample, sequenced in a study of T cell changes during pregnancy in multiple sclerosis. Using immunoSEQ multiplex PCR, the repertoire was profiled, and TCRdb retains in-frame clones only, with some absent. Of about 110,000 clones detected, about 90% appear once; the ten largest clones hold roughly 0.78%. The sample consisted of peripheral blood, taken in the third trimester of pregnancy. These receptors all come from a female donor in good health, enrolled as a control in a pregnancy study.

The chain is built from TRBV9 and TRBJ2-1; D perhaps matches TRBD1 (5 bases). The CDR3 is 14 residues long. V was trimmed by 0 bases and J by 8 bases, leaving 12 bases between them. Germline CDR1 and CDR2: SGDLS and YYNGEE. CDR3 sequence reads: CASSVGERGYEQFF. The CDR3 region has the DNA TGTGCCAGCAGCGTAGGTGAAAGGGGCTATGAGCAGTTCTTC.

The genes are TRBV19 and TRBJ1-5; perhaps TRBD1 as D (6 bases). The CDR3 contains 14 residues. The germline gives CDR1 LNHDA, CDR2 SQIVND (reference sequence). Between the trimmed V and J ends, which lost 7 bases and 5 bases, there was a span of 15 bases. The CDR3 DNA reads as TGTGCCAGTACCATGGACAGATTGGATCAGCCCCAGCATTTT. It encodes CASTMDRLDQPQHF.

This chain uses TRBV9 with TRBJ2-2, with 12 bases aligning to TRBD2. The junction had 7 bases not matched to a gene; V was cut back by 3 bases and J by 7 bases. CDR1 and CDR2 from the germline V gene are SGDLS and YYNGEE. CDR3 size: 16 residues. In nucleotides, the CDR3 is TGTGCCAGCAGCGCGACTAGCGGGGGAGGAGGCGGGGAGCTGTTTTTT. It specifies CASSATSGGGGGELFF.

This clone was observed once. The chain recombines TRBV7-9 with TRBJ2-7; possible D gene TRBD2, 5 bases. The CDR3 covers 14 residues. The germline CDR1 and CDR2 sequences are SEHNR and FQNEAQ (reference sequence). The V end lost 2 bases, the J end lost 4 bases, and 12 bases lay between the germline ends. Here the CDR3 DNA reads TGTGCCAGCAGCTTACACGGGGAAGGGTACGAGCAGTACTTC. This encodes CASSLHGEGYEQYF.

V and J are TRBV29-1 and TRBJ2-3; TRBD1 matches at 8 bases. V lost 1 base, J lost 6 bases, and 3 bases stayed unmatched. The CDR3 sequence is 13 residues long. Germline CDR1 SQVTM, CDR2 ANQGSEA. CDR3 sequence: CSVEGTGRDTQYF. CDR3 nucleotides: TGCAGCGTTGAAGGGACAGGGAGGGATACGCAGTATTTT.

V gene TRBV30 combines with J gene TRBJ1-2; a weak D match, TRBD1 (6 bases). Germline CDR1 is GTSNPN and CDR2 is SVGIG (reference sequence). Trimming removed 2 bases at V and 4 bases at J, with 8 bases between. This CDR3 spans 12 amino acids. The CDR3 spells CAWSTTGYGYTF. The CDR3 DNA is TGTGCCTGGAGTACGACAGGCTATGGCTACACCTTC.

This clone has a handful of counts. The DNA of the CDR3 is TGCGCCAGCAGTCTGGGCAGGGCGAAAGGCTACACCTTC. Encoded protein: CASSLGRAKGYTF. The chain joins TRBV23-1 to TRBJ1-2; the D gene is possibly TRBD1 (5 bases). TRBV23-1 is marked as an open reading frame, function uncertain. V lost 4 bases and J 8 bases, leaving 14 bases between the germline ends. The CDR3 has 13 amino acids.

The V and J genes are TRBV27 and TRBJ1-5; 8 bases fit TRBD1. Germline CDR1 MNHEY, CDR2 SMNVEV (reference sequence). Trimming cost V 4 bases and J 4 bases; bases outside gene matches: 3. CDR3 length equals 14 residues. In DNA form, the CDR3 reads TGTGCCAGCAGTTCCCGGACAGGGAATCAGCCCCAGCATTTT. As protein: CASSSRTGNQPQHF.